Each of the 22 T cell receptor beta chains below was sequenced from the same sample in a study of immune cell composition in non-small cell lung cancer. Profiling relied on immunoSEQ multiplex PCR, and the TCRdb table lists in-frame clones only, not all of them. The sample lists around 3,700 clones, 60% to 80% occurring once. Sequencing used lung tumor tissue. The receptors derive from a human donor with non-small cell lung cancer.

V is TRBV11-2 and J is TRBJ1-1; D uncertain. Trimming stripped 1 base from V and 4 bases from J, with 10 bases between. CDR3 length: 14 residues. CDR1 and CDR2 (germline): SGHAT, FQNNGV. CDR3 in DNA: TGTGCCAGCAGCTTAGTAGGTCCAGGCACTGAAGCTTTCTTT. Translation gives CASSLVGPGTEAFF.

The chain carries TRBV7-2 and TRBJ1-6; D might be TRBD1 (6 bases). This CDR3 contains 15 residues. V lost 4 bases and J lost 10, with 17 bases in between. The V gene's germline CDR1 is SGHTA and CDR2 FQGNSA. CDR3 nucleotides: TGTGCCAGCAGCTCAACTCGCGGGGGGCTCTCACCCCTCCACTTT. Its translation: CASSSTRGGLSPLHF.

This chain connects TRBV7-9 to TRBJ1-3; 8 nucleotides agree with TRBD1. Germline V gene sequence: CDR1 SEHNR, CDR2 FQNEAQ (reference sequence). The CDR3 is 17 residues long. Trimming took 5 bases from V and 7 from J; bases not matched to a gene: 16. The DNA of the CDR3 is TGTGCCAGCAGCCATACCGCGTCCGGGACAGGATACAACACCATATATTTT. Translation: CASSHTASGTGYNTIYF.

The genes are TRBV4-3 and TRBJ2-5, with D unclear. TRBJ2-7 explains the end of the DNA better; the J call may be wrong. CDR3 length: 14 residues. Germline CDR1 LGHNA, CDR2 YSLEER. This chain's CDR3 is CASSHSRTSYEQYF. The DNA for the CDR3 is TGCGCCAGCAGCCACTCCCGTACCTCCTACGAGCAGTACTTC.

This chain links TRBV7-9 with TRBJ1-1; D is perhaps TRBD1 (5 bases). Trimming left V 6 bases short and J 3 bases short, with 17 bases between. The CDR3 spans 15 residues. Germline lookup yields CDR1 SEHNR and CDR2 FQNEAQ (reference sequence). CDR3 protein: CASRKIGGPYTEAFF. CDR3 in DNA: TGTGCCAGCAGAAAAATCGGGGGACCCTACACTGAAGCTTTCTTT. Full variable domain (remainder filled in from reference TRBV7-9 and TRBJ1-1): DTGVSQNPRHKITKRGQNVTFRCDPISEHNRLYWYRQTLGQGPEFLTYFQNEAQLEKSRLLSDRFSAERPKGSFSTLEIQRTEQGDSAMYLCASRKIGGPYTEAFFGQGTRLTVV.

This clone was detected a few times. The V and J genes are TRBV7-3 and TRBJ2-5, with a tentative D call TRBD2 (6 bases). V was clipped by 5 bases and J by 2 bases, with 12 bases between them. The CDR3 has 14 residues. Germline-derived CDR1 and CDR2 are SGHTA and FQGTGA. This CDR3 reads CASSPTGLQETQYF. Written as DNA, the CDR3 is TGTGCCAGCAGCCCAACGGGACTTCAAGAGACCCAGTACTTC.

V usage is TRBV6-4 and J usage is TRBJ2-1, with 9 bases identical to TRBD2. The CDR3 has 15 residues. The J segment lost 2 bases and the V segment lost 6 bases, leaving 5 bases of the junction unmatched. Looked up from germline, CDR1 is MRHNA and CDR2 is SNTAGT. CDR3 in amino acids: CASRTIAGAYNEQFF. The CDR3 DNA follows: TGTGCCAGCAGAACCATAGCGGGAGCCTACAATGAGCAGTTCTTC.

V usage is TRBV5-4 and J usage is TRBJ1-2, with D possibly being TRBD1 (5 bases). V lost 4 bases and J lost 5, with 21 bases in between. The CDR3 consists of 16 residues. Looked up from germline, CDR1 is SGHNT and CDR2 is YYREEE (reference sequence). The CDR3 loop is CASSRGGRGKLYGYTF. The CDR3 DNA follows: TGTGCCAGCAGCCGCGGAGGGAGGGGAAAACTTTATGGCTACACCTTC.

The V and J genes are TRBV9 and TRBJ2-1; 8 nucleotides match TRBD2. CDR1 SGDLS and CDR2 YYNGEE come from the germline V gene. The junction had 3 bases not matched to a gene; V was cut back by 2 bases and J by 5 bases. There are 14 residues in the CDR3. The CDR3 DNA reads as TGTGCCAGCAGCGTGCGCGGGGGGAACAATGAGCAGTTCTTC. Its translation: CASSVRGGNNEQFF.

The rearrangement joins TRBV18 to TRBJ1-4; TRBD1 matches 7 bases. Germline CDR1 KGHSH, CDR2 LQKENI. This CDR3 comprises 15 residues. Trimming took 3 bases from V and 6 from J; bases not matched to a gene: 7. CDR3 in DNA: TGTGCCAGCTCACCTTCGGAGGGGGCGTATGAAAAACTGTTTTTT. It yields the protein CASSPSEGAYEKLFF.

V and J are TRBV5-6 and TRBJ1-5; no definite D call. The CDR3 contains 15 residues. V lost 3 bases and J 0 bases, leaving 10 bases between the germline ends. Per germline, CDR1 SGHDT and CDR2 YYEEEE. Here the CDR3 reads CASSSFAYSNQPQHF. The CDR3 region has the DNA TGTGCCAGCAGCTCCTTCGCGTATAGCAATCAGCCCCAGCATTTT.

The chain combines TRBV5-4 with TRBJ1-2; possibly TRBD1 for D (5 bases). The ends were cut back, 1 base at V and 8 bases at J, with 9 bases in the middle. The V gene's germline CDR1 is SGHNT and CDR2 YYREEE (reference sequence). The length of the CDR3 is 12 residues. DNA for the CDR3: TGTGCCAGCAGCTTGCCAGGGATCGGCTACACCTTC. Its translation is CASSLPGIGYTF.

The J gene is TRBJ2-3, the V gene TRBV4-1; 9 bases are shared with TRBD2. After removal of 0 bases from V and 0 bases from J, the junction contained 4 bases not matched to a gene. The CDR3 is 17 amino acids. The germline gives CDR1 MGHRA, CDR2 YSYEKL. CDR3 loop: CASSQDWLAGSTDTQYF. Written as DNA, the CDR3 is TGCGCCAGCAGCCAAGATTGGCTAGCGGGGAGCACAGATACGCAGTATTTT.

V is TRBV2 and J is TRBJ2-7, with D possibly being TRBD1 (6 bases). With 6 bases removed from V and 2 bases from J, the gap between germline ends came to 17 bases. There are 15 residues in the CDR3. The germline CDR1 and CDR2 sequences are SNHLY and FYNNEI. The CDR3, as DNA: TGTGCCAGCAGCGCACAGGGCAGGGGACCCTACGAGCAGTACTTC. This encodes CASSAQGRGPYEQYF.

V is TRBV4-1 and J is TRBJ1-5; TRBD1 might be the D (5 bases). The CDR3 totals 15 residues. The V gene's germline CDR1 is MGHRA and CDR2 YSYEKL. Trimming shortened V by 2 bases and J by 7 bases, and 15 bases separated the two germline ends. The CDR3 region has the DNA TGCGCCAGCAGCCAATTGAGGAGGGCAGGGCAGCCCCAGCATTTT. Its protein is CASSQLRRAGQPQHF.

This clone was seen a few times. The chain uses TRBV10-3 and TRBJ1-5; 8 bases map to TRBD1. J gave up 0 bases and V 6 bases, and 7 bases lay outside the gene matches. CDR1 is ENHRY, CDR2 SYGVKD, per germline. This CDR3 spans 16 amino acids. CDR3 nucleotides: TGTGCCATCAGCCCCACAGGGGGGGATAGCAATCAGCCCCAGCATTTT. Translating it yields CAISPTGGDSNQPQHF.

This clone was seen a single time. The chain is built from TRBV6-5 and TRBJ1-2; no reliable D call. Between the trimmed V and J ends, which lost 0 bases and 8 bases, there was a span of 16 bases. The CDR3 spans 15 residues. The germline CDR1 and CDR2 sequences are MNHEY and SVGAGI. The CDR3 loop reads CASSYSGREEEGYTF. For the CDR3, the DNA is TGTGCCAGCAGTTACTCAGGTAGGGAGGAAGAAGGCTACACCTTC.

The rearrangement joins TRBV7-2 to TRBJ1-5; D is uncertain. The V end was cut by 2 bases, the J end by 5 bases, with 10 bases between. There are 14 residues in the CDR3. Per germline, CDR1 SGHTA and CDR2 FQGNSA. CDR3 bases: TGTGCCAGCAGCTTATGGAGCGACTATCAGCCCCAGCATTTT. Amino acids: CASSLWSDYQPQHF.

The chain recombines TRBV18 with TRBJ2-1, with 7 bases lining up with TRBD1. CDR1 and CDR2 from the germline V gene are KGHSH and LQKENI. V lost 1 base, J lost 8 bases, and 11 bases stayed unmatched. The length of the CDR3 is 16 residues. In DNA, the CDR3 is TGTGCCAGCTCACCACTCCGCAGGGGGTCATCCGATGAGCAGTTCTTC. Amino acids: CASSPLRRGSSDEQFF.

The CDR3 loop is CASSEGSGQGDEQYF. For the CDR3, the DNA is TGTGCCAGCAGTGAAGGAAGCGGACAGGGGGACGAGCAGTACTTC. V and J are TRBV6-1 and TRBJ2-7; 10 nucleotides line up with TRBD1. V gave up 1 base and J gave up 5 bases; unmatched junction bases: 5. This CDR3 contains 15 residues. In germline, CDR1 is MNHNS, CDR2 SASEGT.

The chain couples TRBV5-4 to TRBJ2-5; 7 bases match TRBD2. The CDR3 is made up of 14 amino acids. Trimming took 6 bases from V and 1 from J; bases not matched to a gene: 6. CDR1 is SGHNT and CDR2 is YYREEE in the germline V gene (reference sequence). CDR3 amino acids: CASKQRGFQETQYF. In nucleotides, the CDR3 is TGTGCCAGCAAACAGCGGGGATTCCAAGAGACCCAGTACTTC.

The CDR3: CASSFRAYEQYF. CDR3 in DNA: TGTGCCAGCAGCTTCCGGGCCTACGAGCAGTACTTC. This chain joins TRBV5-4 and TRBJ2-7; no reliable D call. V was cut by 2 bases and J by 2 bases, with 5 bases left in between. Germline loops: CDR1 SGHNT, CDR2 YYREEE (reference sequence). There are 12 residues in the CDR3.